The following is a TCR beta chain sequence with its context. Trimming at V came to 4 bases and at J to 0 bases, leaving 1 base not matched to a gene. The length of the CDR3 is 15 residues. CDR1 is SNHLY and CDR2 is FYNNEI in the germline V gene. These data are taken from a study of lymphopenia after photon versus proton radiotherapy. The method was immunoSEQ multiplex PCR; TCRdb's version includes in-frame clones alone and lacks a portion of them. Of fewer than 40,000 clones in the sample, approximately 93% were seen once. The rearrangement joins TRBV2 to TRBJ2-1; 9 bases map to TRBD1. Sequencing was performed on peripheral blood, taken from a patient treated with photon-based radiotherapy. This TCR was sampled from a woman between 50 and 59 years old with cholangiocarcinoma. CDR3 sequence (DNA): TGTGCCAGCAGTGCGGACAGGGGCTCCTACAATGAGCAGTTCTTC. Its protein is CASSADRGSYNEQFF. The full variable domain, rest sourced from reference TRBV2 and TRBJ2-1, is EPEVTQTPSHQVTQMGQEVILRCVPISNHLYFYWYRQILGQKVEFLVSFYNNEISEKSEIFDDQFSVERPDGSNFTLKIRSTKLEDSAMYFCASSADRGSYNEQFFGPGTRLTVL.